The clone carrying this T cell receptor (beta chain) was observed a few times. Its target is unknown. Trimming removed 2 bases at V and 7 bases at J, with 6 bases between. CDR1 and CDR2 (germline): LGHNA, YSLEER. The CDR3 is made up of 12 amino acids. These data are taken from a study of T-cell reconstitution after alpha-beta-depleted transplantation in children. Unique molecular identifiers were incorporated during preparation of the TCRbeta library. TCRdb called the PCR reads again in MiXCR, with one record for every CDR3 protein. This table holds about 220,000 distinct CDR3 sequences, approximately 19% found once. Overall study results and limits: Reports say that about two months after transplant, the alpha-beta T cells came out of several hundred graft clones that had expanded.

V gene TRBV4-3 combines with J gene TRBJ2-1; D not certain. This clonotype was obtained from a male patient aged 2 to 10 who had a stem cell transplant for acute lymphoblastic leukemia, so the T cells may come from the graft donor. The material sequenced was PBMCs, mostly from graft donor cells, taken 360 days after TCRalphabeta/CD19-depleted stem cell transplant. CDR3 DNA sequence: TGCGCCAGCAGCCAAAAAGGGAATGAGCAGTTCTTC. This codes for CASSQKGNEQFF.